These 4 T cell receptor beta chains originate from one sample sequenced in a study of vaccination and CD4 T cells after COVID-19. These receptors lack a known antigen. Treatment denoted: roughly 10-day PBMC culture with coronavirus spike peptide pools or control peptides (ViraFEST assay). During the years 2011-2018, before the COVID-19 pandemic, the unexposed donor's CD4+ T cells were collected. An Oncomine TCR Beta short-read assay was used to sequence the DNA from cultured CD4+ T cells. Genomic DNA extraction was carried out from cultured CD4+ T cells. TCRdb fed the PCR reads into MiXCR, producing one record per CDR3 protein. The sample contains over 5,500 distinct CDR3 sequences, about 30% of which appear only once. The specimen sequenced was CD4+ T cells from blood, cultured in vitro. Receptors originate from a human donor in good health.

The rearrangement uses TRBV7-9 and TRBJ2-7, with 10 bases matching TRBD2. Germline CDR1 is SEHNR and CDR2 is FQNEAQ (reference sequence). Unmatched junction bases numbered 4, after V lost 5 bases and J lost 3 bases. The CDR3 sequence is 14 residues long. The CDR3 coding sequence is TGTGCCAGCAGCGGGGTAGCGGGAGGCTACGAGCAGTACTTC. It yields the protein CASSGVAGGYEQYF. The full variable domain, completed using reference TRBV7-9 and TRBJ2-7, is DTGVSQNPRHKITKRGQNVTFRCDPISEHNRLYWYRQTLGQGPEFLTYFQNEAQLEKSRLLSDRFSAERPKGSFSTLEIQRTEQGDSAMYLCASSGVAGGYEQYFGPGTRLTVT.

This chain connects TRBV7-8 to TRBJ1-1; D is undetermined. CDR3 length: 16 residues. Germline lookup yields CDR1 SGHVS and CDR2 FQNEAQ. V lost 0 bases and J lost 4, with 15 bases in between. The chain's CDR3 is CASSLALGRGATEAFF. CDR3 bases: TGTGCCAGCAGCTTAGCGCTGGGTAGAGGAGCCACTGAAGCTTTCTTT.

The gene calls are TRBV25-1 and TRBJ1-6, with a tentative D call TRBD1 (5 bases). Germline assignment: CDR1 MGHDK and CDR2 SYGVNS. CDR3 length equals 13 residues. V dropped 5 bases and J dropped 9 bases, with 11 bases sitting between them. The CDR3 loop reads CASSRDPTSPLHF. The DNA of the CDR3 is TGTGCCAGCAGTCGGGACCCCACTTCACCCCTCCACTTT.

V is TRBV24-1 and J is TRBJ2-7; 7 bases agree with TRBD1. The CDR3 sequence is 11 residues long. The junction had 8 bases not matched to a gene; V was cut back by 12 bases and J by 7 bases. Germline V gene lookup returns CDR1 KGHDR and CDR2 SFDVKD. CDR3 residues: CAAAQGQEQYF. The CDR3, as DNA: TGTGCCGCCGCTCAGGGACAGGAGCAGTACTTC.